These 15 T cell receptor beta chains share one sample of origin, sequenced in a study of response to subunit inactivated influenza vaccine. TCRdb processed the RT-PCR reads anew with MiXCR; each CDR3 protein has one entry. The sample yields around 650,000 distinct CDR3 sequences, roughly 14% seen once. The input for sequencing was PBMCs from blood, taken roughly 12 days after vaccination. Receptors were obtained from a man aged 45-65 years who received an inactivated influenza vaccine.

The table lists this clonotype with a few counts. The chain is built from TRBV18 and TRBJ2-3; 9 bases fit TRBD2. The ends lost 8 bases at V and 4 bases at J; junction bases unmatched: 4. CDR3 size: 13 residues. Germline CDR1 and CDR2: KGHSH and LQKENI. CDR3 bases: TGTGCCAGCCGAAGCGGGGGGTCAGATACGCAGTATTTT. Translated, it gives CASRSGGSDTQYF.

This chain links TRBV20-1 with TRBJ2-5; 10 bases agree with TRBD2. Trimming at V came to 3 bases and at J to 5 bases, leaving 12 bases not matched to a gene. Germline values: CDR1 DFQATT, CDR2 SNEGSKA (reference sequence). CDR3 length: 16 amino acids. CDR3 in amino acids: CSASRGASGSVETQYF. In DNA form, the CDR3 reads TGCAGTGCTAGCAGGGGGGCTAGCGGGAGTGTCGAGACCCAGTACTTC.

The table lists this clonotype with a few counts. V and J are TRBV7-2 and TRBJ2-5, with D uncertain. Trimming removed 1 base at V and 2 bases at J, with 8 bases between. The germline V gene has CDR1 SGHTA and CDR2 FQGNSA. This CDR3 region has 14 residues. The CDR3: CASSLGPEQETQYF. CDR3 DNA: TGTGCCAGCAGCTTAGGGCCGGAGCAAGAGACCCAGTACTTC.

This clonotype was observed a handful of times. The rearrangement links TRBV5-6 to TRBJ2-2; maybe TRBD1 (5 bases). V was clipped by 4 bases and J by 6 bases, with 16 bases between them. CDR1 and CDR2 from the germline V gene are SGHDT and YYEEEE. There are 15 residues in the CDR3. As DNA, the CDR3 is TGTGCCAGCAGCAGCCGGCGGCAGGGCTCCGGGGAGCTGTTTTTT. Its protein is CASSSRRQGSGELFF.

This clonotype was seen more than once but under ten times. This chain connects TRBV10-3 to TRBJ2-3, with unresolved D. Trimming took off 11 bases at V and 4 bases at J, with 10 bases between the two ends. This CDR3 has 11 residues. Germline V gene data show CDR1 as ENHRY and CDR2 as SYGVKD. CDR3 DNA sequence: TGTGCCTCCACGCAATCAGATACGCAGTATTTT. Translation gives CASTQSDTQYF.

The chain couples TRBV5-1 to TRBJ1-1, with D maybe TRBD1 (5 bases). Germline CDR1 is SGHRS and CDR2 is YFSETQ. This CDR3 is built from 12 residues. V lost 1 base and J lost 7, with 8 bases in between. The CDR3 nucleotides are TGCGCCAGCAGCTTGAACGGGGGTGAAGCTTTCTTT. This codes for CASSLNGGEAFF. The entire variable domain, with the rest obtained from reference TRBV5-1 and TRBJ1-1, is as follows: KAGVTQTPRYLIKTRGQQVTLSCSPISGHRSVSWYQQTPGQGLQFLFEYFSETQRNKGNFPGRFSGRQFSNSRSEMNVSTLELGDSALYLCASSLNGGEAFFGQGTRLTVV.

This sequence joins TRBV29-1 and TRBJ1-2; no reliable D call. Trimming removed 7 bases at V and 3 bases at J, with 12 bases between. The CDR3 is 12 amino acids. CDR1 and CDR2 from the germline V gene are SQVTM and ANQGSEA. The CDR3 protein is CSAVGRDYGYTF. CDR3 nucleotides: TGCAGCGCCGTTGGTAGAGACTATGGCTACACCTTC.

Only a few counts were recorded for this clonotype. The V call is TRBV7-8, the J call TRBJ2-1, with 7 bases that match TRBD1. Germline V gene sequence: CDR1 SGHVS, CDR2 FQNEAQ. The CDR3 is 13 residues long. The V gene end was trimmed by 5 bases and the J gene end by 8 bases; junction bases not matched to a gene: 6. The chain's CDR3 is CASSVGQVDEQFF. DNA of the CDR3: TGTGCCAGCAGCGTAGGACAGGTGGATGAGCAGTTCTTC.

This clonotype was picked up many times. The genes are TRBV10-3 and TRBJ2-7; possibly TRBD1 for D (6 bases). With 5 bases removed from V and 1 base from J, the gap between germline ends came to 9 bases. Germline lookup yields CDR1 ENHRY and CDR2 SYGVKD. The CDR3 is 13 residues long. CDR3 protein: CAISRDNSYEQYF. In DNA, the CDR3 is TGTGCCATCAGTCGGGACAATTCCTACGAGCAGTACTTC.

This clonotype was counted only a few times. The DNA of the CDR3 is TGCGCCAGCAGTGAAGGTCTTGAAGCTTTCTTT. This gives the protein CASSEGLEAFF. The chain joins TRBV10-2 to TRBJ1-1; no reliable D call. Germline loops: CDR1 WSHSY, CDR2 SAAADI. This CDR3 is 11 amino acids long. The V gene lost 3 bases and the J gene lost 7 bases, with 6 bases spanning the gap.

CDR3 DNA sequence: TGTGCCAGCAATGGCGGGATTTATGAGCAGTTCTTC. Translating gives CASNGGIYEQFF. The V and J genes are TRBV2 and TRBJ2-1, with D tentatively TRBD2 (6 bases). Germline V lookup: CDR1 SNHLY, CDR2 FYNNEI. Trimming pared 7 bases from V and 8 bases from J, leaving 12 bases between. This CDR3 has 12 residues.

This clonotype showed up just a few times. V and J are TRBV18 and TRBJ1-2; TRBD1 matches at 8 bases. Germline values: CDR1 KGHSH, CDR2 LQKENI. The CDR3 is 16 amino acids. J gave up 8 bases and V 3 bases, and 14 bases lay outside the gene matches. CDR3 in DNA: TGTGCCAGCTCACCGCGACAGGGGCCAGGCAGTCAGGGCTACACCTTC. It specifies CASSPRQGPGSQGYTF.

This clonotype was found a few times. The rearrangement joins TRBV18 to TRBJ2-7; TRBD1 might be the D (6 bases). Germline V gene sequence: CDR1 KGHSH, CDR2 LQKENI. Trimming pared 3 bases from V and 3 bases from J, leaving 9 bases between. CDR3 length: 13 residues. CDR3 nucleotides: TGTGCCAGCTCACCTGACAGGAACTACGAGCAGTACTTC. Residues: CASSPDRNYEQYF.

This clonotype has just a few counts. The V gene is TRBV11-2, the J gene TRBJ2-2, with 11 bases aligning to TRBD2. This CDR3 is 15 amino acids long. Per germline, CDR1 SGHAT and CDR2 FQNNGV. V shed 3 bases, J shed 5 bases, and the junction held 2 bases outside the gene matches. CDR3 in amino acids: CASSFGLAGTGELFF. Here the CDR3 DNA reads TGTGCCAGCAGCTTTGGACTAGCGGGTACCGGGGAGCTGTTTTTT.

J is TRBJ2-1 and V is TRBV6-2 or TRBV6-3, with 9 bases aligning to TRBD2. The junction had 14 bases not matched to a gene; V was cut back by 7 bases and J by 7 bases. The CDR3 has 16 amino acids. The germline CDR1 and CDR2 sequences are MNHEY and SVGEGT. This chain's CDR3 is CASNHGGLARGNEQFF. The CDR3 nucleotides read TGTGCCAGCAACCATGGGGGACTAGCCAGGGGGAATGAGCAGTTCTTC.